This entry lists 30 T cell receptor beta chains sequenced from one sample in a study of cytotoxic CD8 clonotypes in ibrutinib-treated CLL. Assay: immunoSEQ multiplex PCR; the TCRdb copy retains only in-frame clones and omits some. The sample holds fewer than 35,000 clones; over 55% are singletons and the top ten take approximately 53%. The specimen comprised PBMCs, sampled after 24 months of ibrutinib treatment. Receptors originate from a human donor with chronic lymphocytic leukemia.

The J gene is TRBJ2-7, the V gene TRBV15; TRBD1 matches 8 bases. There are 14 residues in the CDR3. V shed 3 bases and J 6 bases; nucleotides not matched to a gene: 7. Per germline, CDR1 LNHNV and CDR2 YYDKDF (reference sequence). The CDR3 reads CATSSPDRVSEQYF. The CDR3 nucleotides are TGTGCCACCAGCAGCCCGGACAGGGTGAGCGAGCAGTACTTC.

This sequence joins TRBV7-3 and TRBJ1-2, with 11 bases aligning to TRBD1. CDR3 length: 14 amino acids. V lost 3 bases to trimming and J lost 7 bases; unmatched junction nucleotides: 4. The germline V gene encodes CDR1 SGHTA and CDR2 FQGTGA. The CDR3, as DNA: TGTGCCAGCAGCTTTGGACAGGGGGCAAGTGGCTACACCTTC. This sequence encodes CASSFGQGASGYTF. Together with reference TRBV7-3 and TRBJ1-2, the CDR3 gives the full variable domain: GAGVSQTPSNKVTEKGKYVELRCDPISGHTALYWYRQSLGQGPEFLIYFQGTGAADDSGLPNDRFFAVRPEGSVSTLKIQRTERGDSAVYLCASSFGQGASGYTFGSGTRLTVV.

The chain employs TRBV18 and TRBJ1-2, with D uncertain. There are 13 residues in the CDR3. CDR1 and CDR2 (germline): KGHSH, LQKENI. V lost 0 bases, J lost 4 bases, and 6 bases lay in between. As DNA, the CDR3 is TGTGCCAGCTCACCACCGGTCAGCTATGGCTACACCTTC. Protein: CASSPPVSYGYTF.

A few counts support this clone. The V gene is TRBV18, the J gene TRBJ1-1; D uncertain. The CDR3 consists of 12 residues. Trimming shortened V by 4 bases and J by 5 bases, and 8 bases separated the two germline ends. Germline CDR1 reads KGHSH; CDR2 reads LQKENI. CDR3 sequence: CASSQGLTEAFF. The CDR3 nucleotides read TGTGCCAGCTCACAGGGCCTTACTGAAGCTTTCTTT.

This chain joins TRBV28 and TRBJ1-1; D perhaps matches TRBD1 (5 bases). This CDR3 is 11 amino acids long. V lost 8 bases and J 4 bases, leaving 8 bases between the germline ends. Germline assignment: CDR1 MDHEN and CDR2 SYDVKM. The CDR3 DNA is TGTGCCAGCCTGGGGGTCACTGAAGCTTTCTTT. Amino acids: CASLGVTEAFF.

This clone was recorded only once. The chain recombines TRBV5-1 with TRBJ2-7; a possible D gene is TRBD1 (6 bases). The CDR3 is 17 residues long. Trimming left V 2 bases short and J 2 bases short, with 20 bases between. CDR1 and CDR2 (germline): SGHRS, YFSETQ. For the CDR3, the DNA is TGCGCCAGCAGCTTAGGGGGTGGACTCCAAAGGCCCTACGAGCAGTACTTC. It yields the protein CASSLGGGLQRPYEQYF. The whole variable domain, filled in from reference TRBV5-1 and TRBJ2-7, reads KAGVTQTPRYLIKTRGQQVTLSCSPISGHRSVSWYQQTPGQGLQFLFEYFSETQRNKGNFPGRFSGRQFSNSRSEMNVSTLELGDSALYLCASSLGGGLQRPYEQYFGPGTRLTVT.

The chain has TRBV6-6 and TRBJ1-1, with D unresolved. Germline V gene data show CDR1 as MNHNY and CDR2 as SVGAGI (reference sequence). CDR3 length: 14 amino acids. Deletions cut 3 bases from V and 1 base from J, with 9 bases between. Written as DNA, the CDR3 is TGTGCCAGCAGTTATAATGGGCAGAACACTGAAGCTTTCTTT. Translated: CASSYNGQNTEAFF.

The chain links TRBV29-1 to TRBJ2-7; D possibly corresponds to TRBD1 (6 bases). Germline-derived CDR1 and CDR2 are SQVTM and ANQGSEA. The CDR3 contains 12 residues. The V end lost 6 bases, the J end lost 4 bases, and 13 bases lay between the germline ends. CDR3 sequence (DNA): TGCAGCGTAAAACGGACAGTTTACGAGCAGTACTTC. Protein product: CSVKRTVYEQYF.

This clone was counted at least ten times. The rearrangement joins TRBV10-1 to TRBJ2-7; the D gene is possibly TRBD1 (5 bases). The CDR3 totals 13 residues. The V gene's germline CDR1 is WNHNN and CDR2 SYGVQD (reference sequence). The V gene lost 5 bases and the J gene lost 5 bases, with 13 bases spanning the gap. The CDR3 DNA is TGCGCCAGCAGTTTGACTGACAGCCACGAGCAGTACTTC. This encodes CASSLTDSHEQYF.

This chain links TRBV2 with TRBJ2-1; 9 bases line up with TRBD1. Trimming at V came to 10 bases and at J to 5 bases, leaving 9 bases not matched to a gene. The CDR3 is made up of 14 amino acids. The germline V gene has CDR1 SNHLY and CDR2 FYNNEI. CDR3 residues: CATLFRDRDNEQFF. CDR3 nucleotide sequence: TGTGCCACCTTGTTCCGGGACAGGGACAATGAGCAGTTCTTC. Drawing the rest from reference TRBV2 and TRBJ2-1, the complete variable domain is EPEVTQTPSHQVTQMGQEVILRCVPISNHLYFYWYRQILGQKVEFLVSFYNNEISEKSEIFDDQFSVERPDGSNFTLKIRSTKLEDSAMYFCATLFRDRDNEQFFGPGTRLTVL.

The chain uses TRBV18 and TRBJ2-1; 7 nucleotides match TRBD1. CDR1 is KGHSH, CDR2 LQKENI, per germline. J was trimmed by 1 base and V by 4 bases; bases with no gene match: 7. This CDR3 contains 16 residues. This CDR3 is CASSRLKGASYNEQFF. The CDR3 DNA reads as TGTGCCAGCTCACGGCTAAAGGGGGCATCCTACAATGAGCAGTTCTTC.

CDR3 residues: CASSPLRNSYEQYF. The CDR3 nucleotides are TGTGCCAGCAGCCCACTCCGGAATTCCTACGAGCAGTACTTC. The V gene is TRBV7-2, the J gene TRBJ2-7; the D is unclear. This CDR3 comprises 14 residues. Deletions cut 5 bases from V and 1 base from J, with 12 bases between. Germline lookup yields CDR1 SGHTA and CDR2 FQGNSA.

The V gene is TRBV18, the J gene TRBJ2-7, with 9 bases matching TRBD1. With 3 bases clipped from V and 3 bases from J, the junction kept 12 bases outside the gene matches. The germline gives CDR1 KGHSH, CDR2 LQKENI. CDR3 length equals 17 residues. Here the CDR3 DNA reads TGTGCCAGCTCACCCAAGCAACCCGGGACAGGGTACTACGAGCAGTACTTC. Its translation is CASSPKQPGTGYYEQYF.

The genes are TRBV4-1 and TRBJ1-6; D is uncertain. From germline, CDR1 is MGHRA and CDR2 YSYEKL. Deletions cut 4 bases from V and 4 bases from J, with 23 bases between. The CDR3 sequence is 19 residues long. CDR3 nucleotide sequence: TGCGCCAGCAGCCGACCAGCAGGCGCATCATCCCCTTATAATTCACCCCTCCACTTT. The encoded protein is CASSRPAGASSPYNSPLHF.

V usage is TRBV5-1 and J usage is TRBJ1-1, with 7 bases that match TRBD1. Unmatched junction bases numbered 2, after V lost 0 bases and J lost 6 bases. CDR3 length equals 13 residues. Germline V gene data show CDR1 as SGHRS and CDR2 as YFSETQ. CDR3 loop: CASSLAGGPEAFF. The DNA of the CDR3 is TGCGCCAGCAGCTTGGCAGGGGGGCCTGAAGCTTTCTTT.

The chain links TRBV5-6 to TRBJ1-5, with a weak D call TRBD1 (5 bases). Between the trimmed V and J ends, which lost 9 bases and 4 bases, there was a span of 11 bases. Germline V lookup: CDR1 SGHDT, CDR2 YYEEEE. The CDR3 extends over 12 amino acids. CDR3 residues: CANGGGNQPQHF. In nucleotides, the CDR3 is TGTGCCAACGGCGGGGGTAATCAGCCCCAGCATTTT.

The rearrangement links TRBV28 to TRBJ2-3, with 10 bases identical to TRBD2. Germline-derived CDR1 and CDR2 are MDHEN and SYDVKM. V was pared by 6 bases and J by 4 bases, with 7 bases of the junction left unmatched. CDR3 length: 15 amino acids. The CDR3 region has the DNA TGTGCCAGCAGCCAAGCGGGGGGGCGGTCAGATACGCAGTATTTT. Its translation: CASSQAGGRSDTQYF.

This sequence joins TRBV5-4 and TRBJ2-1, with 7 bases matching TRBD1. Germline CDR1 and CDR2: SGHNT and YYREEE (reference sequence). The CDR3 runs to 13 residues. V shed 1 base and J 9 bases; nucleotides not matched to a gene: 4. As DNA, the CDR3 is TGTGCCAGCAGCTTGCAGACAGGGCCTGAGCAGTTCTTC. This sequence encodes CASSLQTGPEQFF.

The V and J genes are TRBV7-9 and TRBJ2-7; a weak D match, TRBD2 (6 bases). Germline loops: CDR1 SEHNR, CDR2 FQNEAQ (reference sequence). The V end lost 5 bases, the J end lost 4 bases, and 15 bases lay between the germline ends. This CDR3 is 14 amino acids long. CDR3: CASSLMGGKYEQYF. The CDR3 DNA sequence: TGTGCCAGCAGCCTGATGGGGGGAAAGTACGAGCAGTACTTC.

CDR3 loop: CASSIQETQYF. The CDR3, as DNA: TGTGCCAGCAGCATCCAAGAGACCCAGTACTTC. This chain joins TRBV7-8 and TRBJ2-5; D is unresolved. V lost 5 bases and J 1 base, leaving 2 bases between the germline ends. CDR3 length: 11 residues. CDR1 is SGHVS, CDR2 FQNEAQ, per germline.

The V and J genes are TRBV5-1 and TRBJ2-6; D is unresolved. Trimming removed 0 bases from V and 2 bases from J, with 3 bases in between. This CDR3 spans 14 amino acids. The germline gives CDR1 SGHRS, CDR2 YFSETQ. CDR3 amino acids: CASSLGPGANVLTF. The CDR3 DNA follows: TGCGCCAGCAGCTTGGGTCCTGGGGCCAACGTCCTGACTTTC.

To note about this clone: Mismatch with germline at one junction end may stem from a read error. The chain employs TRBV5-6 and TRBJ1-3; 8 nucleotides match TRBD1. Per germline, CDR1 SGHDT and CDR2 YYEEEE. This CDR3 spans 12 amino acids. The DNA for the CDR3 is TGTGCCAGCAGCAGCGGAGGACAGGGAGAGAATTTT. This encodes CASSSGGQGENF.

The V gene is TRBV10-1, the J gene TRBJ1-5, with D possibly TRBD1 on 5 matching bases. Germline CDR1 WNHNN, CDR2 SYGVQD (reference sequence). This CDR3 has 15 amino acids. Deletions cut 0 bases from V and 9 bases from J, with 15 bases between. CDR3 loop: CASSESGTGPLPQHF. CDR3 coding DNA: TGCGCCAGCAGTGAGTCCGGGACGGGGCCGCTGCCCCAGCATTTT.

This chain uses TRBV21-1 with TRBJ2-7; the listed D gene, TRBD2, was not tested against the DNA. TRBV21-1 is reported as a pseudogene. The CDR3 sequence is 16 residues long. This CDR3 is CASSTWTSGLADPQYF. The CDR3, as DNA: TGTGCCAGCAGCACCTGGACTAGCGGGCTTGCTGACCCGCAGTACTTC.

The J gene is TRBJ2-5, the V gene TRBV29-1; a possible D gene is TRBD1 (6 bases). The CDR3 has 13 residues. CDR1 is SQVTM and CDR2 is ANQGSEA in the germline V gene. V lost 7 bases, J lost 4 bases, and 16 bases lay in between. The CDR3 spells CSAAPGASETQYF. The CDR3, as DNA: TGCAGCGCCGCCCCAGGGGCATCAGAGACCCAGTACTTC.

This clone was recorded only once. The chain has TRBV10-1 and TRBJ2-5; D gene ambiguous. The V gene's germline CDR1 is WNHNN and CDR2 SYGVQD (reference sequence). CDR3 length equals 13 residues. V was clipped by 2 bases and J by 7 bases, with 11 bases between them. CDR3 sequence (DNA): TGCGCCAGCAGTGAGACGGGCCTTGGGACCCAGTACTTC. Translating it yields CASSETGLGTQYF.

The sample holds one count of this clone. The chain recombines TRBV15 with TRBJ2-3, with D perhaps matching TRBD1 or TRBD2 (5 bases each). Germline values: CDR1 LNHNV, CDR2 YYDKDF (reference sequence). The V end lost 1 base, the J end lost 7 bases, and 15 bases lay between the germline ends. This CDR3 region has 15 residues. This CDR3 is CATSRAPGPRNTQYF. CDR3 in DNA: TGTGCCACCAGCAGAGCTCCGGGACCCAGAAATACGCAGTATTTT.

A note on this clone: This specimen includes other DNA sequences encoding the same CDR3. CDR3 protein: CASSQEGTSSLYEQYF. The CDR3 DNA reads TGCGCCAGCAGCCAGGAAGGGACCTCGTCCCTCTACGAGCAGTACTTC. This chain uses TRBV4-3 with TRBJ2-7; D is perhaps TRBD1 or TRBD2 (5 bases each). The V and J ends lost 3 bases and 3 bases respectively, with 18 bases between them. The CDR3 has 16 residues. The germline V gene encodes CDR1 LGHNA and CDR2 YSLEER.

This clone was recorded a few times. This chain uses TRBV27 with TRBJ2-7; weak D call: TRBD2 (6 bases). V shed 2 bases and J shed 1 base, with 12 bases lying between them. CDR1 is MNHEY and CDR2 is SMNVEV in the germline V gene (reference sequence). This CDR3 has 15 amino acids. CDR3 region: CASSLMASESYEQYF. DNA for the CDR3: TGTGCCAGCAGTTTAATGGCTAGCGAATCCTACGAGCAGTACTTC.

Here the CDR3 reads CASSYTELSGPQHF. CDR3 coding DNA: TGTGCCAGCAGTTACACGGAACTAAGTGGGCCCCAGCATTTT. This chain links TRBV6-5 with TRBJ1-5; D remains ambiguous. The CDR3 totals 14 residues. Germline values: CDR1 MNHEY, CDR2 SVGAGI. V was shortened by 2 bases and J by 9 bases, with 14 bases between the two germline ends.